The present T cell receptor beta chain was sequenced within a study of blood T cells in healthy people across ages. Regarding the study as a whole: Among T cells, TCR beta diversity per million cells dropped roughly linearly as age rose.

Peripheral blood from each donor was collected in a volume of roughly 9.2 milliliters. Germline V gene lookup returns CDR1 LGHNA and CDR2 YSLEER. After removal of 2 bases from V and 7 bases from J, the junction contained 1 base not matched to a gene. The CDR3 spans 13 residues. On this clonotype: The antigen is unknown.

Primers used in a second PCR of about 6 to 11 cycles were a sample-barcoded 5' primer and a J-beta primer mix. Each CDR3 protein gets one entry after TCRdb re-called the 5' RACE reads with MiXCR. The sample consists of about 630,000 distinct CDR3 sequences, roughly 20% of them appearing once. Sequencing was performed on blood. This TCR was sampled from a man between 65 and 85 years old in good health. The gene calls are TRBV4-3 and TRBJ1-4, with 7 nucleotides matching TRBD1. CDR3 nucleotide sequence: TGCGCCAGCAGCCAACGACAGGGTGAAAAACTGTTTTTT. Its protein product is CASSQRQGEKLFF.